This T cell receptor beta chain was sequenced in a study of early stage breast cancer tumors. The study, taken as a whole, reports: Compared with adjacent normal breast, tumors showed roughly 2.5-fold denser, more clonal T cells. Blood repertoires resembled normal breast more than tumor. Unsorted bulk genomic DNA sequencing lacked pairing and functional marker data.

In the case of this clone: Antigen specificity is unknown.

This CDR3 is built from 15 residues. Per germline, CDR1 SQVTM and CDR2 ANQGSEA. V was clipped by 1 base and J by 1 base, with 12 bases between them. The repertoire was sequenced with immunoSEQ multiplex PCR; TCRdb's copy has only in-frame clones and lacks some. The table has tens of thousands of clones, about 70% seen once. The sample consisted of blood. This TCR was sampled from a person aged 45 to 59 with breast cancer. This sequence joins TRBV29-1 and TRBJ2-3; D perhaps matches TRBD1 (6 bases). The CDR3 sequence is CSVEGTDRGTDTQYF. CDR3 nucleotide sequence: TGCAGCGTTGAAGGGACAGATCGGGGCACAGATACGCAGTATTTT.